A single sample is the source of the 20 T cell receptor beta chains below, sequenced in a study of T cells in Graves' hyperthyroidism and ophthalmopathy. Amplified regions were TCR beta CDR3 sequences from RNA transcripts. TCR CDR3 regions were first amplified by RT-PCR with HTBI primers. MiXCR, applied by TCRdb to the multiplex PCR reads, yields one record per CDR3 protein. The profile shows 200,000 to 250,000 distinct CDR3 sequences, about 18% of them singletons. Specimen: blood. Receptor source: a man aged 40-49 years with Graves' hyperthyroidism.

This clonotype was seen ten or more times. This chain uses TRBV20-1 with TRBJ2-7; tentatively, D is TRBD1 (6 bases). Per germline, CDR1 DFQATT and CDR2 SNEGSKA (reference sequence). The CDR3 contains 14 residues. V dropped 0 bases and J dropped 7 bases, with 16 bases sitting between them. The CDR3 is CSARDSRGLPEQYF. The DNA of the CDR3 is TGCAGTGCTAGAGATTCCAGGGGCCTACCGGAGCAGTACTTC.

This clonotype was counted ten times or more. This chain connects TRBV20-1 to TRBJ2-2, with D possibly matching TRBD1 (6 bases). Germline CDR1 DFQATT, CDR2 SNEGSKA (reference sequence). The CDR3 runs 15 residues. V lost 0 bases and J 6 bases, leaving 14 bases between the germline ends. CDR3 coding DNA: TGCAGTGCTAGAGATTTGGCTACAGGGCCCGGGGAGCTGTTTTTT. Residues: CSARDLATGPGELFF.

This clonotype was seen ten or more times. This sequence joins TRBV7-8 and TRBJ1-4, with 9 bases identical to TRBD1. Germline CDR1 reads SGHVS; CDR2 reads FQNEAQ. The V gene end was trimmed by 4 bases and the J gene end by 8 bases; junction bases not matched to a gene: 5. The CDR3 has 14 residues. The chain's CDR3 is CASSSGQGGEKLFF. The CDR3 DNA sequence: TGTGCCAGCAGCTCGGGACAGGGCGGGGAAAAACTGTTTTTT.

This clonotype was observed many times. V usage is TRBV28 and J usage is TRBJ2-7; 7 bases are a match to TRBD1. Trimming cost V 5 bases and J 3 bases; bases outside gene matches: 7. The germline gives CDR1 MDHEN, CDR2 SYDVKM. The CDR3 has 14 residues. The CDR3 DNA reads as TGTGCCAGCAGTACTACAGGGGTGAGCTACGAGCAGTACTTC. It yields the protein CASSTTGVSYEQYF. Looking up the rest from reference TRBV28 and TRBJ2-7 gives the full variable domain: DVKVTQSSRYLVKRTGEKVFLECVQDMDHENMFWYRQDPGLGLRLIYFSYDVKMKEKGDIPEGYSVSREKKERFSLILESASTNQTSMYLCASSTTGVSYEQYFGPGTRLTVT.

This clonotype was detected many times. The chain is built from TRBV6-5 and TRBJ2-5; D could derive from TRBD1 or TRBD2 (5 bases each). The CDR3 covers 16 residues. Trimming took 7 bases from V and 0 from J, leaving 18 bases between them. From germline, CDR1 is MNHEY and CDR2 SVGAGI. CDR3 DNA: TGTGCCAGCAAGCGTACAGGCTACGGGGACCAAGAGACCCAGTACTTC. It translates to CASKRTGYGDQETQYF.

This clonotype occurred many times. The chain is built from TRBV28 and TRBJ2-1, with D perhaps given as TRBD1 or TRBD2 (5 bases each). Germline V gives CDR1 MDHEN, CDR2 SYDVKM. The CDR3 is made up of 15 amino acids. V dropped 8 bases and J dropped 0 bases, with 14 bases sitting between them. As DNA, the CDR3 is TGTGCCAGCGCCATTGGGGGAGACTCCTACAATGAGCAGTTCTTC. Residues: CASAIGGDSYNEQFF.

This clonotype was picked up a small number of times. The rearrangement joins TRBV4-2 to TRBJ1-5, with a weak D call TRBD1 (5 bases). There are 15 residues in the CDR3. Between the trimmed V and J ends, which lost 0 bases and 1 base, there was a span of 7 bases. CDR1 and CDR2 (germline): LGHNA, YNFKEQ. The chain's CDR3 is CASSQEGGSNQPQHF. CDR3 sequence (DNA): TGTGCCAGCAGCCAAGAGGGGGGAAGCAATCAGCCCCAGCATTTT.

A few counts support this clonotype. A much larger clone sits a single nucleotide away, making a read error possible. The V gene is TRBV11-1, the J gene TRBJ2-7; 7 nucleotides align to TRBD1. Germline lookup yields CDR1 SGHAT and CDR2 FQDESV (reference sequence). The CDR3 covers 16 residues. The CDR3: CASSNPGGEPFYEQCF. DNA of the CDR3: TGTGCCAGCAGCAACCCAGGGGGTGAGCCCTTCTACGAGCAGTGCTTC.

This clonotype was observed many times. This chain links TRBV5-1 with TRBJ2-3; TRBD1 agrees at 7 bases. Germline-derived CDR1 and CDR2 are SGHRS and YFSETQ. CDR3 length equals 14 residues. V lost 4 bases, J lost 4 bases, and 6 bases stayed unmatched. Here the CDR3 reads CASSAGTEADTQYF. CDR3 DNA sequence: TGCGCCAGCAGCGCCGGGACAGAAGCAGATACGCAGTATTTT.

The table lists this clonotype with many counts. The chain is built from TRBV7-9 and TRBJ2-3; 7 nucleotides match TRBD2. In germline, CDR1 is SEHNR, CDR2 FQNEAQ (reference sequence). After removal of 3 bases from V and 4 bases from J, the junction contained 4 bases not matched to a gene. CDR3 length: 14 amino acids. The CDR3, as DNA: TGTGCCAGCAGCTTGGTTGGGGGGGCAGATACGCAGTATTTT. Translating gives CASSLVGGADTQYF.

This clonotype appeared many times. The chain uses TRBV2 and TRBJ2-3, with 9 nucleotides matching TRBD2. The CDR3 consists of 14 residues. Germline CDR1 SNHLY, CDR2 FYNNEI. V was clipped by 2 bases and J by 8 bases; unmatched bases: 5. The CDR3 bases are TGTGCCAGCAGTGAACTAGCGGGACTTAGTACGCAGTATTTT. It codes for CASSELAGLSTQYF.

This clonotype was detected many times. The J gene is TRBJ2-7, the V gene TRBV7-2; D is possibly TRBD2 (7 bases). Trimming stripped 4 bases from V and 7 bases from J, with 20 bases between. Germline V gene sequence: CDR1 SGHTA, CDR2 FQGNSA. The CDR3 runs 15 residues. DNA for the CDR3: TGTGCCAGCAGCTCCGGGTTTGGGGGGGCAGGGGAGCAGTACTTC. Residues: CASSSGFGGAGEQYF.

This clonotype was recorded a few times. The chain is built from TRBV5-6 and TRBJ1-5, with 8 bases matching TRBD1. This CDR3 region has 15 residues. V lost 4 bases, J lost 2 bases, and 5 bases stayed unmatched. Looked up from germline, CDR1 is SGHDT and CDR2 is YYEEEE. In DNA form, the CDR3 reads TGTGCCAGCAGCGCCGACAGGGGTGGCAATCAGCCCCAGCATTTT. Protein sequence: CASSADRGGNQPQHF.

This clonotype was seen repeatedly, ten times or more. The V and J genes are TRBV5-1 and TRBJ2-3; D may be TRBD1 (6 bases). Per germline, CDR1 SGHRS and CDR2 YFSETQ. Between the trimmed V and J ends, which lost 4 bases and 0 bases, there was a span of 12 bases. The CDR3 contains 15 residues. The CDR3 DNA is TGCGCCAGCAGCGGCCGGGACACTAGCACAGATACGCAGTATTTT. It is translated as CASSGRDTSTDTQYF. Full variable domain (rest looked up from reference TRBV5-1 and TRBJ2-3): KAGVTQTPRYLIKTRGQQVTLSCSPISGHRSVSWYQQTPGQGLQFLFEYFSETQRNKGNFPGRFSGRQFSNSRSEMNVSTLELGDSALYLCASSGRDTSTDTQYFGPGTRLTVL.

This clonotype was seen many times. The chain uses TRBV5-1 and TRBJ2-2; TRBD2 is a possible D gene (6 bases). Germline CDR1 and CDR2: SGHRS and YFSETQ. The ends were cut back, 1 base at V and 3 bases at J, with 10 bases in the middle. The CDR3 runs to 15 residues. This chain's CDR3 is CASSLIAVDTGELFF. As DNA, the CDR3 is TGCGCCAGCAGCTTGATAGCGGTCGACACCGGGGAGCTGTTTTTT.

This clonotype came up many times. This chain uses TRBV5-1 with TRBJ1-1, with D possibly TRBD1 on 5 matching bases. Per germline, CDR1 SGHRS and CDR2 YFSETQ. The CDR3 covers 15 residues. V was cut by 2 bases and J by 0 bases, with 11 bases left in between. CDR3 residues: CASSFGTGMNTEAFF. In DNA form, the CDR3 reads TGCGCCAGCAGCTTTGGGACGGGTATGAACACTGAAGCTTTCTTT.

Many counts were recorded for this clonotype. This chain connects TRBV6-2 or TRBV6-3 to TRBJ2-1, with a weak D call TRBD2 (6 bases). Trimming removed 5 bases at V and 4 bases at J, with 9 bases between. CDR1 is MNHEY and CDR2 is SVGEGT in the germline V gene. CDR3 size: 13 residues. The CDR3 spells CASSPGTYNEQFF. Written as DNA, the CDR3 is TGTGCCAGCAGTCCAGGGACTTACAATGAGCAGTTCTTC.

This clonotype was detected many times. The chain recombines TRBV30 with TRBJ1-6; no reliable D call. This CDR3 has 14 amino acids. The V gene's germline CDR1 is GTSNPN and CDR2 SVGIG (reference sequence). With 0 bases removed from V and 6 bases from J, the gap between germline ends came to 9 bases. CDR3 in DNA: TGTGCCTGGAGTGTAACGGGAGGTAATTCACCCCTCCACTTT. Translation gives CAWSVTGGNSPLHF. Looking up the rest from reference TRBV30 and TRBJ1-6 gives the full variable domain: SQTIHQWPATLVQPVGSPLSLECTVEGTSNPNLYWYRQAAGRGLQLLFYSVGIGQISSEVPQNLSASRPQDRQFILSSKKLLLSDSGFYLCAWSVTGGNSPLHFGNGTRLTVT.

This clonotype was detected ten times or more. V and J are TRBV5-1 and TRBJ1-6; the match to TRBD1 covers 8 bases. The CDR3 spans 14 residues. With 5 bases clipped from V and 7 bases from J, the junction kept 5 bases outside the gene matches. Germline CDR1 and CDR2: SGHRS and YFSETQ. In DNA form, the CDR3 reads TGCGCCAGCAGTCAGGGACAGGAGAATTCACCCCTCCACTTT. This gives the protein CASSQGQENSPLHF.

CDR3 nucleotides: TGCGCCAGCAGGCCACGACTAGCGGCCCAAGAGACCCAGTACTTC. Its translation: CASRPRLAAQETQYF. The J gene is TRBJ2-5, the V gene TRBV10-1; 9 bases are shared with TRBD2. CDR3 length equals 15 residues. The V gene's germline CDR1 is WNHNN and CDR2 SYGVQD (reference sequence). After removal of 6 bases from V and 1 base from J, the junction contained 6 bases not matched to a gene.